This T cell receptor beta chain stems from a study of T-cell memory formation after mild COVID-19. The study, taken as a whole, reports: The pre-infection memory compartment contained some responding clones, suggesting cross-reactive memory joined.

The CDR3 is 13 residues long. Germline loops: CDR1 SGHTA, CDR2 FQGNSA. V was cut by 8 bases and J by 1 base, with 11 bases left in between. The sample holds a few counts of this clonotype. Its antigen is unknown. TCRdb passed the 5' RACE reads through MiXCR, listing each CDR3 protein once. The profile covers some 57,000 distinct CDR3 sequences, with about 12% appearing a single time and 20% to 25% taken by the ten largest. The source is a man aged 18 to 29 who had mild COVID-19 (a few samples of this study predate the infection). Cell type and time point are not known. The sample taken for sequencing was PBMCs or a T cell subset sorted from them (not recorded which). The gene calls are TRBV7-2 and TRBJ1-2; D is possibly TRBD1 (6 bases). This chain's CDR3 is CASGGRINYGYTF. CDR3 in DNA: TGTGCCAGCGGGGGCAGGATTAACTATGGCTACACCTTC.